The 15 T cell receptor beta chains in this list originate from one sample, sequenced in a study of T cells expressing NK-cell markers. TCRdb reworked the 5' RACE reads into one entry per CDR3 protein, no DNA. This table lists some 450,000 distinct CDR3 sequences. Sequenced: blood T cells: a sorted CD56 or NKG2C T cell subset, CD4+ or CD8+ T cells, or bulk PBMC T cells (not recorded which). The source of these receptors is a woman aged 18-69 years in good health.

This chain links TRBV7-9 with TRBJ1-1; TCRdb gives TRBD1 as the D gene, but with no DNA this cannot be confirmed. The V gene's germline CDR1 is SEHNR and CDR2 FQNEAQ (reference sequence). This CDR3 is built from 17 residues. CDR3 amino acids: CASSSPGGQGAYTEAFF.

The chain employs TRBV20-1 and TRBJ2-1; TCRdb selects TRBD2, and the lack of DNA leaves this call unchecked. CDR1 and CDR2 from the germline V gene are DFQATT and SNEGSKA (reference sequence). CDR3 length: 14 amino acids. CDR3 region: CSADPGTSLNEQFF.

The J gene is TRBJ2-1, the V gene TRBV20-1; TCRdb proposes TRBD2, but this gene call is untestable without DNA. CDR3 size: 14 residues. The germline V gene has CDR1 DFQATT and CDR2 SNEGSKA (reference sequence). Here the CDR3 reads CSAPSGSAIREQFF.

The genes are TRBV6-1 and TRBJ1-1. Germline loops: CDR1 MNHNS, CDR2 SASEGT. The CDR3 runs to 13 residues. The chain's CDR3 is CASSTHRNTEAFF.

The chain is built from TRBV29-1 and TRBJ2-5; TCRdb's D gene call, TRBD1, goes unchecked for lack of DNA. CDR1 is SQVTM and CDR2 is ANQGSEA in the germline V gene. The CDR3 contains 14 residues. This CDR3 is CSVGLTGGGETQYF.

The chain uses TRBV7-3 and TRBJ1-1; TCRdb designates TRBD1, a call that cannot be tested without DNA. Germline V gene data show CDR1 as SGHTA and CDR2 as FQGTGA. This CDR3 region has 13 residues. CDR3: CASSLRRATEAFF. Looking up the rest from reference TRBV7-3 and TRBJ1-1 gives the full variable domain: GAGVSQTPSNKVTEKGKYVELRCDPISGHTALYWYRQSLGQGPEFLIYFQGTGAADDSGLPNDRFFAVRPEGSVSTLKIQRTERGDSAVYLCASSLRRATEAFFGQGTRLTVV.

V gene TRBV20-1 combines with J gene TRBJ2-7; the D call from TCRdb, TRBD2, cannot be confirmed without DNA. CDR3 length equals 13 residues. Germline CDR1 reads DFQATT; CDR2 reads SNEGSKA (reference sequence). CDR3 sequence reads: CSARVPSLYEQYF.

The chain links TRBV28 to TRBJ2-7; the TCRdb D gene call, TRBD1, has no DNA to confirm it. The germline V gene encodes CDR1 MDHEN and CDR2 SYDVKM. This CDR3 is 15 amino acids long. CDR3 sequence: CASRETGTGGYEQYF.

The CDR3 reads CASSRSQNYNSPLHF. The chain couples TRBV5-1 to TRBJ1-6. The CDR3 has 15 residues. Germline CDR1 and CDR2: SGHRS and YFSETQ.

The rearrangement joins TRBV20-1 to TRBJ2-1; TCRdb returns TRBD2, unconfirmable since there is no DNA. Looked up from germline, CDR1 is DFQATT and CDR2 is SNEGSKA (reference sequence). The CDR3 totals 13 residues. The CDR3: CSARVASDNEQFF.

This sequence joins TRBV30 and TRBJ1-6; lacking DNA, the TRBD1 call made by TCRdb goes unchecked. Germline values: CDR1 GTSNPN, CDR2 SVGIG (reference sequence). The CDR3 sequence is 15 residues long. The CDR3: CAWSVVGQPHSPLHF.

V and J are TRBV7-2 and TRBJ2-1; TCRdb reports TRBD2, a call that lacks DNA to check it against. Germline CDR1 and CDR2: SGHTA and FQGNSA. CDR3 length equals 13 residues. The chain's CDR3 is CASSLWEYNEQFF. Full variable domain (rest looked up from reference TRBV7-2 and TRBJ2-1): GAGVSQSPSNKVTEKGKDVELRCDPISGHTALYWYRQSLGQGLEFLIYFQGNSAPDKSGLPSDRFSAERTGGSVSTLTIQRTQQEDSAVYLCASSLWEYNEQFFGPGTRLTVL.

The chain uses TRBV20-1 and TRBJ1-4. Per germline, CDR1 DFQATT and CDR2 SNEGSKA (reference sequence). This CDR3 contains 13 residues. CDR3 loop: CSASGIKDEKLFF.

The chain combines TRBV7-2 with TRBJ2-5; the TCRdb call, TRBD1, lacks DNA for checking. Germline loops: CDR1 SGHTA, CDR2 FQGNSA. CDR3 length: 13 amino acids. The CDR3 loop is CASRQTGVETQYF.

CDR3 in amino acids: CATSRDSGGYTF. V usage is TRBV15 and J usage is TRBJ1-2. The CDR3 has 12 residues. Germline-derived CDR1 and CDR2 are LNHNV and YYDKDF (reference sequence).